The 2 T cell receptor beta chains presented below share a single source sample, sequenced in a study of beta chain features in type 1 diabetes. Since all of the isolated RNA was reverse transcribed, expressed TCRB transcripts were what got sequenced. TCRdb keeps only in-frame clones here, not all; method: immunoSEQ multiplex PCR. Of 860,000 or so clones detected, roughly 16% appear once; the ten largest clones hold 0.023%. The specimen sequenced was naive CD4+ T cells from blood. These TCRs come from a woman under 30 in good health.

The chain carries TRBV9 and TRBJ2-1; TRBD2 matches at 14 bases. The CDR3 has 16 amino acids. Germline V gene lookup returns CDR1 SGDLS and CDR2 YYNGEE. V lost 3 bases and J lost 8; bases outside the gene matches: 7. The chain's CDR3 is CASSARTSGRLDEQFF. The CDR3 DNA follows: TGTGCCAGCAGCGCGAGGACTAGCGGGAGGTTGGATGAGCAGTTCTTC.

CDR3 bases: TGTGCCAGCAGGGTACTAGTCTCCTACAATGAGCAGTTCTTC. This sequence encodes CASRVLVSYNEQFF. The chain couples TRBV2 to TRBJ2-1; a weak D match, TRBD2 (5 bases). V lost 6 bases, J lost 0 bases, and 9 bases lay in between. CDR1 is SNHLY, CDR2 FYNNEI, per germline. The CDR3 loop spans 14 amino acids.